This T cell receptor (beta chain) was obtained from a study of CD8 T cells in ankylosing spondylitis. Overall study findings and caveats: Seemingly distinctive of ankylosing spondylitis blood was a TCR beta motif formed by eight highly homologous variants. As reported, disease-linked clones showed significant enrichment in matched ankylosing spondylitis synovial fluid. Past studies reported some motif variants in reactive arthritis synovial fluid and blood.

Regarding this clonotype: The antigen is unknown.

V was clipped by 0 bases and J by 1 base, with 11 bases between them. The CDR3 is 15 amino acids. In germline, CDR1 is SGDLS, CDR2 YYNGEE. A quantitative 5'-RACE method, one with molecular barcodes, was used to make TCR beta libraries. From the 5' RACE reads, TCRdb called clonotypes with MiXCR, one entry per CDR3 protein. Here the sample spans about 340,000 distinct CDR3 sequences, about 15% being singletons. The chain recombines TRBV9 with TRBJ2-7, with TRBD2 as a possible D gene (6 bases). The sample comprised blood, either unsorted or a sorted T cell fraction (not recorded which). The receptor's source is a male donor with ankylosing spondylitis or in good health (not recorded which). Here the CDR3 DNA reads TGTGCCAGCAGCGTAGGGCCAGGGAGGTCCTACGAGCAGTACTTC. Its protein is CASSVGPGRSYEQYF.